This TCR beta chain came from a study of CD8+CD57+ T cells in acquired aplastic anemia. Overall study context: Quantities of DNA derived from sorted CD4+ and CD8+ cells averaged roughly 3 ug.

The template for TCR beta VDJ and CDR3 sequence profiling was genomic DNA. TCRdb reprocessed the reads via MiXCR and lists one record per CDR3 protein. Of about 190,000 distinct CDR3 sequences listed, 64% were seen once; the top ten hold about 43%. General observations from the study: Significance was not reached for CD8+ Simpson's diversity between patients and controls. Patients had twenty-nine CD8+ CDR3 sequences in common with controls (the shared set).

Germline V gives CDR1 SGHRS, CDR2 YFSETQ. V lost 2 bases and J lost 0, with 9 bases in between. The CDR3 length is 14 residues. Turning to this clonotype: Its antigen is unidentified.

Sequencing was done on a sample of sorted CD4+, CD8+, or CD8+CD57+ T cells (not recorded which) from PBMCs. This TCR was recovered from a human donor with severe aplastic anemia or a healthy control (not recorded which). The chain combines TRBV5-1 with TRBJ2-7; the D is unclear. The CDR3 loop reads CASSLQTSSYEQYF. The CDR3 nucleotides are TGCGCCAGCAGCTTACAGACGAGCTCCTACGAGCAGTACTTC. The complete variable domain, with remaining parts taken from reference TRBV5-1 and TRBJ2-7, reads KAGVTQTPRYLIKTRGQQVTLSCSPISGHRSVSWYQQTPGQGLQFLFEYFSETQRNKGNFPGRFSGRQFSNSRSEMNVSTLELGDSALYLCASSLQTSSYEQYFGPGTRLTVT.